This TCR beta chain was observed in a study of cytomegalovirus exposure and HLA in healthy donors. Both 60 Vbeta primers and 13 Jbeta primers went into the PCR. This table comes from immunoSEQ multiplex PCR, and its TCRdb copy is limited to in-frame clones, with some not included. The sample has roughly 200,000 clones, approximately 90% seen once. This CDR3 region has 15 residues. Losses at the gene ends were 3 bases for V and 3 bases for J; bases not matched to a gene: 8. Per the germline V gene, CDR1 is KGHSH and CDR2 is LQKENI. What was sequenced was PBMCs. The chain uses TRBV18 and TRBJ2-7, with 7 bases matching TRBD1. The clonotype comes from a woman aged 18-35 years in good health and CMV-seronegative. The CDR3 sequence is CASSPSPTGIYEQYF. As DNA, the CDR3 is TGTGCCAGCTCACCTTCGCCGACAGGGATCTACGAGCAGTACTTC. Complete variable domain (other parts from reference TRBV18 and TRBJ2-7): NAGVMQNPRHLVRRRGQEARLRCSPMKGHSHVYWYRQLPEEGLKFMVYLQKENIIDESGMPKERFSAEFPKEGPSILRIQQVVRGDSAAYFCASSPSPTGIYEQYFGPGTRLTVT.